The rows below give T cell receptor beta chains drawn from one sample of a study of patients and donors after allogeneic stem cell transplantation. TCRdb analysed the RT-PCR reads with MiXCR anew, one entry per CDR3 protein. The data hold approximately 150,000 distinct CDR3 sequences, with about 29% observed a single time. Specimen: blood, either unsorted or a sorted T cell fraction (not recorded which). These receptors were collected from a human donor who was either an allogeneic HSCT recipient or a stem cell or donor lymphocyte infusion donor (not recorded which). It is not recorded whose cells these are; they may come from a transplant donor. CDR3s include the opening cysteine and the closing phenylalanine or tryptophan. D genes are given only for firm matches. Clone size, where shown, is once, few, many, or a class for clones that have expanded.

j_call clone_size d_call v_call cdr3_aa cdr3_nt
TRBJ1-2 . . TRBV4-2 CASSQDRFSRGPNYGYTF TGTGCCAGCAGCCAAGATAGGTTTAGTAGGGGCCCTAACTATGGCTACACCTTC
TRBJ1-5 few TRBD1 TRBV27 CASSPIWTGGGNQPQHF TGTGCCAGCAGTCCTATATGGACAGGGGGTGGCAATCAGCCCCAGCATTTT
TRBJ2-1 . TRBD2 TRBV6-5 CASSPTSGRYIYNEQFF TGTGCCAGCAGTCCCACTAGCGGGAGGTACATCTACAATGAGCAGTTCTTC
TRBJ2-3 few . TRBV9 CASTFLTGDTQYF TGTGCCAGCACATTCCTCACGGGAGATACGCAGTATTTT
TRBJ2-5 . TRBD1 TRBV27 CASRSRDRSLQETQYF TGTGCCAGCAGATCCCGGGACAGGTCCCTTCAAGAGACCCAGTACTTC
TRBJ2-7 . TRBD2 TRBV6-1 CASSGGLAGGSYEQYF TGTGCCAGCAGTGGGGGACTAGCGGGAGGCTCCTACGAGCAGTACTTC
TRBJ1-5 few . TRBV29-1 CSVGVNQPQHF TGCAGCGTTGGGGTCAATCAGCCCCAGCATTTT
TRBJ1-1 . . TRBV2 CASSDYTEAFF TGTGCCAGCAGTGATTACACTGAAGCTTTCTTT
TRBJ2-1 . . TRBV12-3/TRBV12-4 CASTLRRYEQFF TGTGCCAGCACCTTAAGGAGGTATGAGCAGTTCTTC
TRBJ1-2 . . TRBV20-1 CSAATDGTSYGYTF TGCAGTGCAGCTACTGACGGAACGTCCTATGGCTACACCTTC
TRBJ1-1 few . TRBV20-1 CSARDAGKYSTTEAFF TGCAGTGCTAGAGACGCAGGGAAATATTCAACGACTGAAGCTTTCTTT
TRBJ1-2 few . TRBV4-2 CASSKEKTVNYGYTF TGTGCCAGCAGCAAAGAGAAGACAGTCAACTATGGCTACACCTTC
TRBJ2-2 few TRBD1 TRBV6-5 CASSSGQGYTGELFF TGTGCCAGCAGTTCCGGACAGGGGTACACCGGGGAGCTGTTTTTT
TRBJ2-7 . TRBD2 TRBV30 CAWSFLSGGYEQYF TGTGCCTGGAGCTTTCTTTCGGGGGGCTACGAGCAGTACTTC
TRBJ2-1 few TRBD2 TRBV7-9 CASSVVAGRAYNEQFF TGTGCCAGCAGCGTCGTAGCGGGAAGGGCCTACAATGAGCAGTTCTTC
TRBJ1-3 few . TRBV7-2 CASLSSGNTIYF TGTGCCAGCTTGAGCTCTGGAAACACCATATATTTT
TRBJ1-5 . . TRBV20-1 CSAGTYNQPQHF TGCAGTGCTGGGACTTACAATCAGCCCCAGCATTTT
TRBJ1-5 . TRBD1 TRBV6-2/TRBV6-3 CASSPTGYQPQHF TGTGCCAGCAGTCCGACAGGGTATCAGCCCCAGCATTTT
TRBJ2-4 many . TRBV24-1 CATSLPSENIQYF TGTGCCACCAGTTTGCCGAGTGAAAACATTCAGTACTTC
TRBJ2-7 . . TRBV12-3/TRBV12-4 CASSSWSTGTGEQYF TGTGCCAGCAGCAGCTGGAGTACAGGTACCGGCGAGCAGTACTTC
TRBJ2-7 . . TRBV28 CASGGHYEQYF TGTGCCAGCGGGGGCCACTACGAGCAGTACTTC
TRBJ2-2 . TRBD2 TRBV11-2 CASSLSGRATGELFF TGTGCCAGCAGCCTGAGCGGGAGGGCCACCGGGGAGCTGTTTTTT
TRBJ1-2 few TRBD1 TRBV18 CASSPTPTGKVYGYTF TGTGCCAGCTCACCAACCCCGACAGGGAAGGTCTATGGCTACACCTTC
TRBJ1-4 few . TRBV28 CASTDGSALEKLFF TGTGCCAGCACCGACGGGTCAGCGTTAGAAAAACTGTTTTTT
TRBJ1-1 few TRBD1 TRBV5-1 CASSLKTGVNTEAFF TGCGCCAGCAGCTTGAAAACAGGGGTGAACACTGAAGCTTTCTTT
TRBJ2-7 . TRBD2 TRBV27 CASSLIAGGPLGEQYF TGTGCCAGCAGTTTAATAGCGGGAGGGCCCTTGGGGGAGCAGTACTTC
TRBJ2-5 . . TRBV4-3 CASSQDSQETQYF TGCGCCAGCAGCCAAGACAGCCAAGAGACCCAGTACTTC
TRBJ1-3 few . TRBV28 CASSFGGDGNTIYF TGTGCCAGCAGTTTCGGAGGAGACGGAAACACCATATATTTT
TRBJ1-4 many . TRBV5-1 CASSLATVNEKLFF TGCGCCAGCAGCTTGGCAACAGTAAATGAAAAACTGTTTTTT
TRBJ2-1 . . TRBV20-1 CSQQGYNEQFF TGCAGTCAACAGGGTTACAATGAGCAGTTCTTC
TRBJ1-2 . . TRBV29-1 CSVERRVANYGYTF TGCAGCGTTGAGAGGAGAGTAGCTAACTATGGCTACACCTTC
TRBJ2-7 . TRBD2 TRBV20-1 CSARAPGGRAPLYEQYF TGCAGTGCTAGAGCCCCCGGCGGGAGGGCCCCGCTCTACGAGCAGTACTTC
TRBJ2-3 . TRBD2 TRBV20-1 CSARGRETDTQYF TGCAGTGCTAGGGGGCGGGAGACAGATACGCAGTATTTT
TRBJ1-2 many . TRBV6-5 CASSYSINPGDGYTF TGTGCCAGCAGTTACTCGATTAACCCGGGAGATGGCTACACCTTC
TRBJ1-4 . . TRBV10-3 CAISDSGGSNEKLFF TGTGCCATCAGTGATAGTGGGGGGTCTAATGAAAAACTGTTTTTT
TRBJ2-5 few TRBD1 TRBV6-5 CASSIQGVGETQYF TGTGCCAGCAGTATTCAGGGGGTTGGAGAGACCCAGTACTTC
TRBJ1-1 many . TRBV7-9 CASSGQLNTEAFF TGTGCCAGCTCAGGACAGTTGAACACTGAAGCTTTCTTT
TRBJ1-4 . . TRBV7-6 CASSLEVPPNEKLFF TGTGCCAGCAGCTTAGAAGTTCCCCCTAATGAAAAACTGTTTTTT
TRBJ2-5 . . TRBV4-3 CASSQHREETQYF TGCGCCAGCAGCCAGCACAGGGAAGAGACCCAGTACTTC
TRBJ2-1 . . TRBV12-3/TRBV12-4 CASSPPGAKRDNEQFF TGTGCCAGCAGTCCACCAGGGGCCAAGAGGGACAATGAGCAGTTCTTC
TRBJ2-5 . TRBD1 TRBV28 CASSLAGTGRETQYF TGTGCCAGCAGTTTAGCGGGGACAGGGAGGGAGACCCAGTACTTC
TRBJ1-3 many TRBD1 TRBV6-5 CASSLQGYNGNTIYF TGTGCCAGCAGTCTACAGGGGTATAATGGAAACACCATATATTTT
TRBJ2-3 few . TRBV5-1 CASSYRTVEDTQYF TGCGCCAGCAGCTACCGGACAGTGGAAGATACGCAGTATTTT
TRBJ2-3 . . TRBV7-9 CASSFTKAAGNTDTQYF TGTGCCAGCAGCTTTACAAAGGCGGCGGGAAACACAGATACGCAGTATTTT
TRBJ2-5 . . TRBV29-1 CSVRPGTEGQYF TGCAGCGTCAGACCCGGGACCGAGGGCCAGTACTTC
TRBJ2-1 . . TRBV7-6 CASSLLGLHNEQFF TGTGCCAGCAGCTTGCTGGGTCTTCATAATGAGCAGTTCTTC
TRBJ1-5 few . TRBV6-1 CASIWGGSSRPNQPQHF TGTGCCAGCATCTGGGGTGGATCATCGAGGCCAAATCAGCCCCAGCATTTT
TRBJ2-1 . TRBD2 TRBV10-3 CAISPMASGVGNEQFF TGTGCCATCAGTCCCATGGCTAGCGGTGTGGGTAATGAGCAGTTCTTC
TRBJ2-3 few TRBD2 TRBV4-2 CASSQEASGSDTQYF TGTGCCAGCAGCCAAGAGGCTAGCGGATCAGATACGCAGTATTTT
TRBJ2-3 . . TRBV5-5 CASSRSVDTQYF TGTGCCAGCAGCCGATCTGTAGATACGCAGTATTTT
TRBJ2-7 . . TRBV7-9 CASSLPGGVSYEQYF TGTGCCAGCAGCTTACCAGGTGGGGTCTCCTACGAGCAGTACTTC
TRBJ2-1 . TRBD2 TRBV7-9 CASSLVTSGYSYNEQFF TGTGCCAGCAGCTTAGTAACTAGCGGATATTCCTACAATGAGCAGTTCTTC
TRBJ1-1 few . TRBV30 CAWIYRVGTEAFF TGTGCCTGGATTTACAGGGTGGGCACTGAAGCTTTCTTT
TRBJ2-3 . . TRBV29-1 CSVGWGNTDTQYF TGCAGCGTTGGATGGGGGAACACAGATACGCAGTATTTT
TRBJ2-7 . TRBD2 TRBV7-9 CASSLARTSGSRGHEQYF TGTGCCAGCAGCTTAGCGCGGACTAGCGGGAGTAGGGGCCACGAGCAGTACTTC
TRBJ2-3 . . TRBV6-2/TRBV6-3 CASIPVGFSRADTQYF TGTGCCAGCATCCCAGTGGGCTTTTCTAGAGCAGATACGCAGTACTTT
TRBJ1-1 . . TRBV6-1 CASSVQKNTEAFF TGTGCCAGCAGTGTACAGAAAAACACTGAAGCTTTCTTT